This T cell receptor (beta chain) was observed in a study of blood T cells in healthy people across ages. At the level of the study: Capture via template switching afforded approximately one barcoded beta molecule per two T cells. Study-wide results and caveats: More naive CD4+ cells and higher diversity were found in long-lived than in aged donors. Shifts in expanded clonotypes may have been confounded by donor CMV status, which was unknown.

A sample-barcoded 5' primer and a J-beta primer mix were used in a second PCR of roughly 6 to 11 cycles. TCRdb re-called the 5' RACE reads with MiXCR, one entry per CDR3 protein. Here the sample spans some 1.5 million distinct CDR3 sequences, 28% being singletons. In regard to this clonotype: Its matching antigen is unknown.

At least 5 micrograms of total RNA were extracted per sample. Trimming removed 3 bases from V and 4 bases from J, with 19 bases in between. There are 17 residues in the CDR3. Sequenced sample: blood. The chain has TRBV12-3 or TRBV12-4 and TRBJ1-5; tentative D call: TRBD1 (5 bases). This receptor was taken from a woman aged 30 to 39 in good health. CDR3 region: CASSLRGLRVGNQPQHF. The CDR3 DNA follows: TGTGCCAGCAGTTTGAGGGGCCTCAGGGTGGGGAATCAGCCCCAGCATTTT.